This TCR beta chain was found in a study of T cells after yellow fever vaccination. Study overall: Low-cell-number fractions underwent preparation using SMART-Seq v4 Ultra Low Input. General study results and limits: It was a weaker secondary response, yet one that peaked faster, at day 5 versus 15. A large majority of primary-vaccination clones showed up again after the booster (approximately 95% CD4, approximately 90% CD8).

The ends were cut back, 6 bases at V and 12 bases at J, with 11 bases in the middle. The CDR3 loop spans 11 amino acids. Germline V gene sequence: CDR1 MNHEY, CDR2 SMNVEV (reference sequence). The authors made TCR cDNA by 5'RACE template switching, adding a universal primer site and UMIs. TCRdb reanalysed the 5' RACE reads using MiXCR and keeps one entry per CDR3 protein. The data contain approximately 85,000 distinct CDR3 sequences, about 14% of them singletons. The gene calls are TRBV27 and TRBJ1-4; weak D call: TRBD1 (5 bases). This TCR came from a man younger than 35 who received the YFV17D yellow fever vaccine. The sequences come from CD8+ T cells not binding an NS4B(214-222) dextramer, sorted from PBMCs, collected less than 25 days after the first yellow fever vaccination. The CDR3 loop is CASSPGGELFF. The CDR3 region has the DNA TGTGCCAGCAGCCCCGGGGGGGAACTGTTTTTT.